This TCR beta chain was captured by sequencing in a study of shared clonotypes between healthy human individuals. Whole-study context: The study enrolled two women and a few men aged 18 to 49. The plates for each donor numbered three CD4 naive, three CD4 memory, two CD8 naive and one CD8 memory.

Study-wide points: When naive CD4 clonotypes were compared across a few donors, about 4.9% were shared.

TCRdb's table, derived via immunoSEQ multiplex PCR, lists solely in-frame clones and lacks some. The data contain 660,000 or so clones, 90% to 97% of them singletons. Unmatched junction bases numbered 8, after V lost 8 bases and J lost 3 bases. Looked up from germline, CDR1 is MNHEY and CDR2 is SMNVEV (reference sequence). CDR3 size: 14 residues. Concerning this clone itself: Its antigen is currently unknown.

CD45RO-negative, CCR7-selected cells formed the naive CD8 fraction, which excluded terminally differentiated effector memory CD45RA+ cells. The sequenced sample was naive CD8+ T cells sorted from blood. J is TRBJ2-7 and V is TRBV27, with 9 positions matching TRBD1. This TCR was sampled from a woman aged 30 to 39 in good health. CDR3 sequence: CASSSGTGIYEQYF. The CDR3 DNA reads TGTGCCAGCTCTTCCGGGACAGGGATCTACGAGCAGTACTTC.